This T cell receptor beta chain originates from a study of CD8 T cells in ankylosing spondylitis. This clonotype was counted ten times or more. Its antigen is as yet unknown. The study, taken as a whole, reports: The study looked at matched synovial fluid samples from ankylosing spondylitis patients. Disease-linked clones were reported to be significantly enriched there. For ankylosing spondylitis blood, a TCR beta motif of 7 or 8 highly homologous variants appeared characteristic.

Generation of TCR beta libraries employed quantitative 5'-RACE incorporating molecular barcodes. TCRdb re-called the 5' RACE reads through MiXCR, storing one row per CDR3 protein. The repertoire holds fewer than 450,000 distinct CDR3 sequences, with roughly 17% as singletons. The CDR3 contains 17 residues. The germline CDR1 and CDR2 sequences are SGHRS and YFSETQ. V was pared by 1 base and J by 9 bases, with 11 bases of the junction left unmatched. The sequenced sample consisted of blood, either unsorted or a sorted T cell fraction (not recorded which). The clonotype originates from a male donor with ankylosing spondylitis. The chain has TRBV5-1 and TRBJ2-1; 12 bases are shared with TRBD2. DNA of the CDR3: TGCGCCAGCAGCTTGCCTCTCCTAGCGGGAGGGCGGAGTGAGCAGTTCTTC. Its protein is CASSLPLLAGGRSEQFF.